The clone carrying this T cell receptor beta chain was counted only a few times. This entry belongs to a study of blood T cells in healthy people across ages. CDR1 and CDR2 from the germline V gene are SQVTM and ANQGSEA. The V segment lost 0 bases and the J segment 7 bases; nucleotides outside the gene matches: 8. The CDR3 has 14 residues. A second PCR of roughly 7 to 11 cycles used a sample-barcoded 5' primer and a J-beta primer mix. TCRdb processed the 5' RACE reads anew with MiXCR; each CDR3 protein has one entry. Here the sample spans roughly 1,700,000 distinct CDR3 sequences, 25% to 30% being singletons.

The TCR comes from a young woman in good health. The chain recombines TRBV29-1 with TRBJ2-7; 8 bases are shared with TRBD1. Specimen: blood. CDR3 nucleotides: TGCAGCGTTGAAGAAGGACAGGGTACGAGGGAGCAGTACTTC. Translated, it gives CSVEEGQGTREQYF.